This T cell receptor (beta chain) was sequenced for a study of graft-versus-host responses after intestinal transplantation. Study background: Following induction with anti-thymocyte globulin, all recipients were given tacrolimus and steroids for approximately 3 years. Study-level results: Patients with graft-donor T cell macrochimerism had high graft-versus-host to host-versus-graft clonal ratios in allografts. HvG clone declines early post-transplant were associated with peak circulating GvH levels.

Worth noting for this clone: No antigen is known for it.

Only in-frame clones appear in the TCRdb table, and some are missing; sequencing was by immunoSEQ multiplex PCR. The repertoire holds under 45,000 clones, with roughly 94% as singletons. There are 13 residues in the CDR3. The V gene end was trimmed by 5 bases and the J gene end by 6 bases; junction bases not matched to a gene: 6. Germline values: CDR1 MNHEY, CDR2 SVGAGI. Specimen: unstimulated CD4+ T cells sorted from spleen or lymph node cells, collected before transplant. The receptor was derived from a human donor who was the organ donor for an intestinal transplant. The chain recombines TRBV6-5 with TRBJ2-7; TRBD2 matches at 8 bases. Written as DNA, the CDR3 is TGTGCCAGCAGTCCGCGGGGGGCCGGCGAGCAGTACTTC. Translation gives CASSPRGAGEQYF.